What follows are 18 T cell receptor beta chains derived from one specimen sequenced in a study of blood T cell repertoires in COVID-19. Only in-frame clones appear in the TCRdb table, and some are missing; sequencing was by immunoSEQ multiplex PCR. The sample records around 380,000 clones, 81% being singletons. The specimen sequenced was peripheral blood. The origin of the receptors is a human donor with acute or convalescent COVID-19. The donor label of this sample is uncertain.

There are a few counts of this clone. The rearrangement joins TRBV5-1 to TRBJ1-6; 7 bases are shared with TRBD1. The ends lost 5 bases at V and 4 bases at J; junction bases unmatched: 6. The CDR3 length is 15 residues. CDR1 SGHRS and CDR2 YFSETQ come from the germline V gene. The CDR3 DNA reads TGCGCCAGCAGGCTCGGGACAGTTTATAATTCACCCCTCCACTTT. This sequence encodes CASRLGTVYNSPLHF.

This clone was recorded a few times. The chain links TRBV9 to TRBJ2-1, with 8 bases matching TRBD2. The CDR3 sequence is 15 residues long. The J segment lost 5 bases and the V segment lost 3 bases, leaving 7 bases of the junction unmatched. The germline CDR1 and CDR2 sequences are SGDLS and YYNGEE. The CDR3 spells CASSATGGLHNEQFF. The CDR3 bases are TGTGCCAGCAGCGCCACGGGGGGGCTACACAATGAGCAGTTCTTC.

This clone was observed many times. The chain carries TRBV5-4 and TRBJ1-2, with TRBD1 matching over 7 bases. The germline CDR1 and CDR2 sequences are SGHNT and YYREEE (reference sequence). The CDR3 is 13 residues long. V lost 5 bases, J lost 4 bases, and 5 bases stayed unmatched. DNA of the CDR3: TGTGCCAGCAGGTCAGGGGGGACCTATGGCTACACCTTC. Translated, it gives CASRSGGTYGYTF.

The chain carries TRBV15 and TRBJ1-1; the D is unclear. V lost 1 base to trimming and J lost 0 bases, with 12 bases between them. The CDR3 length is 16 residues. CDR1 is LNHNV, CDR2 YYDKDF, per germline (reference sequence). The CDR3 DNA follows: TGTGCCACCAGCAGAGGAACCAGTGCTTTGAACACTGAAGCTTTCTTT. Protein sequence: CATSRGTSALNTEAFF.

The V and J genes are TRBV6-2 or TRBV6-3 and TRBJ2-2; TRBD2 matches at 7 bases. J gave up 5 bases and V 4 bases, and 7 bases lay outside the gene matches. This CDR3 comprises 15 residues. Germline-derived CDR1 and CDR2 are MNHEY and SVGEGT. The CDR3 loop is CASSWGGVGTGELFF. The CDR3 DNA sequence: TGTGCCAGCAGTTGGGGGGGAGTCGGAACCGGGGAGCTGTTTTTT.

The chain joins TRBV18 to TRBJ1-1, with TRBD1 matching over 11 bases. The V segment lost 1 base and the J segment 6 bases; nucleotides outside the gene matches: 7. CDR1 and CDR2 (germline): KGHSH, LQKENI. The CDR3 has 16 amino acids. The CDR3 nucleotides read TGTGCCAGCTCACCACTTGGACAGGGGGCAGTTGCTGAAGCTTTCTTT. Translated: CASSPLGQGAVAEAFF. Looking up the rest from reference TRBV18 and TRBJ1-1 gives the full variable domain: NAGVMQNPRHLVRRRGQEARLRCSPMKGHSHVYWYRQLPEEGLKFMVYLQKENIIDESGMPKERFSAEFPKEGPSILRIQQVVRGDSAAYFCASSPLGQGAVAEAFFGQGTRLTVV.

The V gene is TRBV5-1, the J gene TRBJ2-5; 9 bases align to TRBD2. Per germline, CDR1 SGHRS and CDR2 YFSETQ. Losses at the gene ends were 6 bases for V and 4 bases for J; bases not matched to a gene: 10. The CDR3 loop spans 15 amino acids. The CDR3 protein is CASTLGLAGRETQYF. The CDR3 bases are TGCGCCAGCACTTTAGGGCTAGCGGGGAGAGAGACCCAGTACTTC.

The rearrangement links TRBV5-4 to TRBJ2-7, with TRBD1 identical over 7 bases. Germline values: CDR1 SGHNT, CDR2 YYREEE (reference sequence). This CDR3 contains 14 residues. V lost 4 bases and J lost 5; bases outside the gene matches: 9. The DNA of the CDR3 is TGTGCCAGCAGCCGAGGGACAGAGATCCACGAGCAGTACTTC. Its translation: CASSRGTEIHEQYF.

The chain joins TRBV5-4 to TRBJ2-3, with 12 bases matching TRBD2. Germline trimming cut 4 bases from V and 5 bases from J; bases unmatched to any gene: 5. Per the germline V gene, CDR1 is SGHNT and CDR2 is YYREEE (reference sequence). This CDR3 is built from 15 residues. This CDR3 reads CASSLLAGGLDTQYF. CDR3 nucleotide sequence: TGTGCCAGCAGCCTTCTAGCGGGGGGGCTAGATACGCAGTATTTT.

This clone appeared a single time. V gene TRBV7-9 combines with J gene TRBJ1-5; tentative D call: TRBD1 (6 bases). The V and J ends lost 0 bases and 6 bases respectively, with 12 bases between them. Germline V gives CDR1 SEHNR, CDR2 FQNEAQ (reference sequence). CDR3 size: 15 residues. CDR3 protein: CASSLAGGAGQPQHF. CDR3 in DNA: TGTGCCAGCAGCTTAGCAGGGGGAGCCGGTCAGCCCCAGCATTTT. Complete variable domain (other parts from reference TRBV7-9 and TRBJ1-5): DTGVSQNPRHKITKRGQNVTFRCDPISEHNRLYWYRQTLGQGPEFLTYFQNEAQLEKSRLLSDRFSAERPKGSFSTLEIQRTEQGDSAMYLCASSLAGGAGQPQHFGDGTRLSIL.

The chain uses TRBV18 and TRBJ2-2, with D maybe TRBD1 (5 bases). The CDR3 has 15 residues. The germline V and J ends were trimmed by 3 bases and 4 bases, with 12 bases remaining between them. Germline CDR1 is KGHSH and CDR2 is LQKENI. CDR3 coding DNA: TGTGCCAGCTCACCGGGGCTTACCTCCACCGGGGAGCTGTTTTTT. Protein product: CASSPGLTSTGELFF.

This clone was seen only a few times. The chain combines TRBV30 with TRBJ1-2; D is possibly TRBD1 (5 bases). Germline V gene data show CDR1 as GTSNPN and CDR2 as SVGIG (reference sequence). V was shortened by 2 bases and J by 2 bases, with 15 bases between the two germline ends. The CDR3 runs to 15 residues. As DNA, the CDR3 is TGTGCCTGGAGTCCTCCGAACAGGCCCAACTATGGCTACACCTTC. This codes for CAWSPPNRPNYGYTF.

This chain uses TRBV10-1 with TRBJ2-1; D call uncertain. CDR3 length equals 13 residues. Per the germline V gene, CDR1 is WNHNN and CDR2 is SYGVQD (reference sequence). V was cut by 2 bases and J by 10 bases, with 12 bases left in between. DNA of the CDR3: TGCGCCAGCAGTGAGCGTATGCTAGACGAGCAGTTCTTC. This sequence encodes CASSERMLDEQFF.

V and J are TRBV6-6 and TRBJ1-2, with 8 bases aligning to TRBD1. The CDR3 spans 16 residues. From germline, CDR1 is MNHNY and CDR2 SVGAGI (reference sequence). V gave up 2 bases and J gave up 4 bases; unmatched junction bases: 9. The CDR3 region has the DNA TGTGCCAGCAGTTACCGCGACAGGGGAGCCACCTATGGCTACACCTTC. Translation gives CASSYRDRGATYGYTF.

This chain links TRBV18 with TRBJ1-1; no reliable D call. The CDR3 loop spans 13 amino acids. Per the germline V gene, CDR1 is KGHSH and CDR2 is LQKENI. The germline V and J ends were trimmed by 2 bases and 1 base, with 5 bases remaining between them. The CDR3 nucleotides read TGTGCCAGCTCACCAGCTACGAACACTGAAGCTTTCTTT. Its protein product is CASSPATNTEAFF.

The J gene is TRBJ1-1, the V gene TRBV5-5; D possibly corresponds to TRBD1 (6 bases). The CDR3 length is 15 residues. The V and J ends lost 0 bases and 5 bases respectively, with 14 bases between them. Germline V gene data show CDR1 as SGHKS and CDR2 as YYEKEE (reference sequence). CDR3 coding DNA: TGTGCCAGCAGCTTGGCTGACAGGTTCGGGACTGAAGCTTTCTTT. Its protein is CASSLADRFGTEAFF. The whole variable domain, filled in from reference TRBV5-5 and TRBJ1-1, reads DAGVTQSPTHLIKTRGQQVTLRCSPISGHKSVSWYQQVLGQGPQFIFQYYEKEERGRGNFPDRFSARQFPNYSSELNVNALLLGDSALYLCASSLADRFGTEAFFGQGTRLTVV.

V is TRBV6-5 and J is TRBJ2-7, with 7 nucleotides matching TRBD1. The CDR3 has 13 amino acids. Germline CDR1 is MNHEY and CDR2 is SVGAGI. V gave up 7 bases and J gave up 1 base; unmatched junction bases: 4. The CDR3 reads CASTGDSSYEQYF. DNA of the CDR3: TGTGCCAGCACCGGGGACAGTTCCTACGAGCAGTACTTC.

The chain combines TRBV5-1 with TRBJ1-1; D ambiguous. CDR1 is SGHRS and CDR2 is YFSETQ in the germline V gene. The CDR3 contains 15 residues. V was clipped by 3 bases and J by 0 bases, with 12 bases between them. In nucleotides, the CDR3 is TGCGCCAGCAGCTCGAATAAACTCTTGAACACTGAAGCTTTCTTT. Translating it yields CASSSNKLLNTEAFF.